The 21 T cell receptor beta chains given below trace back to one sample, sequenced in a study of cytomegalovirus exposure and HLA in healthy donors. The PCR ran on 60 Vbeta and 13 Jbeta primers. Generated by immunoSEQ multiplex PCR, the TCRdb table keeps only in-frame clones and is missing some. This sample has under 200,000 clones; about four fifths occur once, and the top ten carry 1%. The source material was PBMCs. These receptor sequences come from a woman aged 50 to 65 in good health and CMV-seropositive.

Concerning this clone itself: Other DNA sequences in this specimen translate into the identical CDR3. The CDR3 bases are TGTGCCAGCAGCCCCCCGGCCGGGGGTATACACTACAATGAGCAGTTCTTC. Its translation: CASSPPAGGIHYNEQFF. This chain joins TRBV7-9 and TRBJ2-1, with D perhaps TRBD2 (6 bases). The germline V and J ends were trimmed by 5 bases and 3 bases, with 20 bases remaining between them. This CDR3 spans 17 amino acids. Germline lookup yields CDR1 SEHNR and CDR2 FQNEAQ (reference sequence).

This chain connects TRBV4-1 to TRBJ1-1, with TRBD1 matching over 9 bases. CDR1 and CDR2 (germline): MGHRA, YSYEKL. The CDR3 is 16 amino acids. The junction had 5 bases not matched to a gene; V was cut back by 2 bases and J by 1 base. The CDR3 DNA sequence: TGCGCCAGCAGCCAAAAGGCGGGACAGGGGAACACTGAAGCTTTCTTT. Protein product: CASSQKAGQGNTEAFF.

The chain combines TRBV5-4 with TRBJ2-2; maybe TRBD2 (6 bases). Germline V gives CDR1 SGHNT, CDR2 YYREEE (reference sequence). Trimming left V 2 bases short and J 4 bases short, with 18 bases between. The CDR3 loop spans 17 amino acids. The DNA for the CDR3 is TGTGCCAGCAGCTTTACAATGGGACTTAGGACCACCGGGGAGCTGTTTTTT. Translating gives CASSFTMGLRTTGELFF.

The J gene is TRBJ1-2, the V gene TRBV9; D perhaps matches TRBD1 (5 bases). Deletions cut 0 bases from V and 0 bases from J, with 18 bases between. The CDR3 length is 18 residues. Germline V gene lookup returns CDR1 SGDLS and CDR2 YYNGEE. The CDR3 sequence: CASSVVPLRGGTNYGYTF. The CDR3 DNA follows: TGTGCCAGCAGCGTAGTCCCCCTTCGGGGGGGTACTAACTATGGCTACACCTTC.

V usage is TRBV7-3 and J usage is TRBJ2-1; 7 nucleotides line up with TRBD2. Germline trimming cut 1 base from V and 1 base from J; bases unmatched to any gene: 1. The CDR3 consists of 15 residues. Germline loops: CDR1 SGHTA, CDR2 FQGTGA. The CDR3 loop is CASSLRRESYNEQFF. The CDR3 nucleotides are TGTGCCAGCAGCTTAAGGCGGGAGTCCTACAATGAGCAGTTCTTC.

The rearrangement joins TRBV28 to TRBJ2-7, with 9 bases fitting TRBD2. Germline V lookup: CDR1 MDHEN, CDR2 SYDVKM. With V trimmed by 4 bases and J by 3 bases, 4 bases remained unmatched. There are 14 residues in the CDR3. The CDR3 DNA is TGTGCCAGCAGTTCGGGACTAGCTCTCTACGAGCAGTACTTC. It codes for CASSSGLALYEQYF.

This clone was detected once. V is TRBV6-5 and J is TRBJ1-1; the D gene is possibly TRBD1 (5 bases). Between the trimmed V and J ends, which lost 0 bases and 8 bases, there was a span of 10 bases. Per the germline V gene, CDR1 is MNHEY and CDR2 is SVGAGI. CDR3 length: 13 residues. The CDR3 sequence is CASSYSRQLEAFF. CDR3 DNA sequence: TGTGCCAGCAGTTACTCGCGACAGTTGGAAGCTTTCTTT.

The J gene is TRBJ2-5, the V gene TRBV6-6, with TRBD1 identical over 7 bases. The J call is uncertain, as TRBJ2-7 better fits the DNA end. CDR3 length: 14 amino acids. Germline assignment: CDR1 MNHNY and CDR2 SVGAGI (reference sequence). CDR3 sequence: CASSYLGQWDEQYF. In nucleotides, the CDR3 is TGTGCCAGCTCCTATTTGGGACAGTGGGACGAGCAGTACTTC.

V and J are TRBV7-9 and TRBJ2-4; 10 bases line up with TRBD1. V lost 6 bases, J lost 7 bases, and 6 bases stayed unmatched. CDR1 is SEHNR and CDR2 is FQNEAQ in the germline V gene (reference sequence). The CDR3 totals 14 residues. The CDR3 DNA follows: TGTGCCAGCAGTTCTCAGGACAGGGGGAACATTCAGTACTTC. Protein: CASSSQDRGNIQYF.

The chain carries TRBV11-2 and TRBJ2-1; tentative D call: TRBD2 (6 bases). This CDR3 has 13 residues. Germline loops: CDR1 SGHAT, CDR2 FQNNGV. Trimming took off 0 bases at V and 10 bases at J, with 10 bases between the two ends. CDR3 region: CASSLDRAGEQFF. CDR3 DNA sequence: TGTGCCAGCAGCTTAGACAGGGCGGGGGAGCAGTTCTTC.

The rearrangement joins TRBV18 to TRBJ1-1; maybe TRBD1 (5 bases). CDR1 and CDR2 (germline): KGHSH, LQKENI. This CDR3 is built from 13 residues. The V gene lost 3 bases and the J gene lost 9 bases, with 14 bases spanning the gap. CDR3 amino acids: CASSPGGKEKAFF. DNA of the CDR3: TGTGCCAGCTCACCTGGGGGGAAAGAAAAAGCTTTCTTT.

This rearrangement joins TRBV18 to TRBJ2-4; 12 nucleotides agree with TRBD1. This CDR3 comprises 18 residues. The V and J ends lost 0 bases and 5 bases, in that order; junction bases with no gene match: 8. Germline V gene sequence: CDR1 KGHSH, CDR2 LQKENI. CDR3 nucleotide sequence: TGTGCCAGCTCACCACCTGGGGGGACAGGGGGCGTCGAAAACATTCAGTACTTC. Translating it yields CASSPPGGTGGVENIQYF.

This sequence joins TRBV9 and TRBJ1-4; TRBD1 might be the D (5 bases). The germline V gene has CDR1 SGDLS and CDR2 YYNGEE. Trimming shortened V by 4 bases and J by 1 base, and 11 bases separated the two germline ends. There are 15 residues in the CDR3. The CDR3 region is CASSITGLTNEKLFF. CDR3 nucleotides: TGTGCCAGCAGCATAACAGGTCTAACTAATGAAAAACTGTTTTTT.

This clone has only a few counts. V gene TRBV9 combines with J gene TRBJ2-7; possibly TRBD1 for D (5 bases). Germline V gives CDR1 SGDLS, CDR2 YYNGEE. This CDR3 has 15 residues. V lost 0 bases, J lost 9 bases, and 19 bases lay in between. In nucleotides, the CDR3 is TGTGCCAGCAGCGTAGATGCAGGGAATAGAAACGGGCAGTACTTC. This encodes CASSVDAGNRNGQYF. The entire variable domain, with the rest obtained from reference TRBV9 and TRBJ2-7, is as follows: DSGVTQTPKHLITATGQRVTLRCSPRSGDLSVYWYQQSLDQGLQFLIQYYNGEERAKGNILERFSAQQFPDLHSELNLSSLELGDSALYFCASSVDAGNRNGQYFGPGTRLTVT.

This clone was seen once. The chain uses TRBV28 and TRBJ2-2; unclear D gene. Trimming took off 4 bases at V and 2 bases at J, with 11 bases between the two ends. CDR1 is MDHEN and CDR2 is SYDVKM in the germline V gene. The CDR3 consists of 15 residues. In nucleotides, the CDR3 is TGTGCCAGCAGTTCCCCCTCTAGAAACACCGGGGAGCTGTTTTTT. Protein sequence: CASSSPSRNTGELFF.

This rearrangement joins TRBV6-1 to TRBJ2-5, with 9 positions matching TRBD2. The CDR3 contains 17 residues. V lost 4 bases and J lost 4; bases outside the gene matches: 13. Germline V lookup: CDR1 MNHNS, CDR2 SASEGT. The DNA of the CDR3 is TGTGCCAGCAGTGGGTCGACGGGGGCGGGGGGGCGAGAGACCCAGTACTTC. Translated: CASSGSTGAGGRETQYF.

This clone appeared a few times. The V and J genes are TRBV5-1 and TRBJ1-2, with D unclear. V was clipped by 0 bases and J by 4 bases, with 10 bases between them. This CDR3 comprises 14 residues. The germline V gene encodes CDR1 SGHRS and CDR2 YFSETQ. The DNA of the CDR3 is TGCGCCAGCAGCTTGGACCGGGTCTTCTATGGCTACACCTTC. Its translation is CASSLDRVFYGYTF.

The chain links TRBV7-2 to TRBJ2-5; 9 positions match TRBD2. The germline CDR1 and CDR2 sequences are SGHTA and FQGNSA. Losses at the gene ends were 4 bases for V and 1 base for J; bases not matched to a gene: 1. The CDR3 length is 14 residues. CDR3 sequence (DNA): TGTGCCAGCAGCTCTAGCGGGACCCAAGAGACCCAGTACTTC. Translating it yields CASSSSGTQETQYF.

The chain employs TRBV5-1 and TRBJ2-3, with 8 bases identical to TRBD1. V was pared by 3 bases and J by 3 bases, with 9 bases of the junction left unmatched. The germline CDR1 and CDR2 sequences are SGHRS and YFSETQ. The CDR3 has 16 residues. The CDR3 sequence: CASSSPPGQVTDTQYF. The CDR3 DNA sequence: TGCGCCAGCAGCTCGCCCCCGGGACAGGTGACAGATACGCAGTATTTT.

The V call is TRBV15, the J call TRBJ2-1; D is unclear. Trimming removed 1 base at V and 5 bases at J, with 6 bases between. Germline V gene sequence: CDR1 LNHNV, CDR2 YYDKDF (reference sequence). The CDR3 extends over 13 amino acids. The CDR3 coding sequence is TGTGCCACCAGCAGAGTGGGCGACAATGAGCAGTTCTTC. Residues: CATSRVGDNEQFF.

CDR3 sequence (DNA): TGTGCCAGTAGTACGCGGACTAGTGTAAATGAGCAGTTCTTC. It yields the protein CASSTRTSVNEQFF. The V and J genes are TRBV19 and TRBJ2-1; the match to TRBD2 covers 7 bases. Germline assignment: CDR1 LNHDA and CDR2 SQIVND (reference sequence). V trimming: 4 bases; J trimming: 7 bases; junction bases outside the gene matches: 7. The CDR3 extends over 14 amino acids.